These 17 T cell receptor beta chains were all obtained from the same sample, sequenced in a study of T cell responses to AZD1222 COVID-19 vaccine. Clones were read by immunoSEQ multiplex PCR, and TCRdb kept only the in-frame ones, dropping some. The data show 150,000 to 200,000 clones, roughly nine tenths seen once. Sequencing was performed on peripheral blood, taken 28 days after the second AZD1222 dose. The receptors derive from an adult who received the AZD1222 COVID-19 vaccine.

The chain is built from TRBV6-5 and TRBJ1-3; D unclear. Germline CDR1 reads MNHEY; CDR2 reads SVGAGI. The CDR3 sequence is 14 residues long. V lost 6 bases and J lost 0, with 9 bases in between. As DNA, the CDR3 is TGTGCCAGCAGACGAGGAGGCTCTGGAAACACCATATATTTT. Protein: CASRRGGSGNTIYF.

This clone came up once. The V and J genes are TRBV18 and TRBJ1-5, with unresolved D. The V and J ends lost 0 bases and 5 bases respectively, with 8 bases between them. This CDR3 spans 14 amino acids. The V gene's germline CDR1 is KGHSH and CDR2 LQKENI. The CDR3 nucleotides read TGTGCCAGCTCACCACCGGGGTGGGATCAGCCCCAGCATTTT. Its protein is CASSPPGWDQPQHF.

The CDR3 loop is CASSLGGLSYEQYF. CDR3 nucleotide sequence: TGTGCCAGCAGCTTAGGGGGCCTATCCTACGAGCAGTACTTC. The chain recombines TRBV7-9 with TRBJ2-7; possible D gene TRBD1, 5 bases. Germline CDR1 and CDR2: SEHNR and FQNEAQ (reference sequence). The CDR3 runs 14 residues. Trimming cost V 1 base and J 1 base, with 8 bases left between them.

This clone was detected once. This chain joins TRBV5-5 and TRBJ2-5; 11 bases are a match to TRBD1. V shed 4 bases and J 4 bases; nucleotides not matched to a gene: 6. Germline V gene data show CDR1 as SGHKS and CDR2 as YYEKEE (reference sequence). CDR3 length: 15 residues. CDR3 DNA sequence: TGTGCCAGCAGCAAAGGACAGGGGGCTATAGAGACCCAGTACTTC. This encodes CASSKGQGAIETQYF. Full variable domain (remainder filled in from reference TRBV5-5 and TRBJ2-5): DAGVTQSPTHLIKTRGQQVTLRCSPISGHKSVSWYQQVLGQGPQFIFQYYEKEERGRGNFPDRFSARQFPNYSSELNVNALLLGDSALYLCASSKGQGAIETQYFGPGTRLLVL.

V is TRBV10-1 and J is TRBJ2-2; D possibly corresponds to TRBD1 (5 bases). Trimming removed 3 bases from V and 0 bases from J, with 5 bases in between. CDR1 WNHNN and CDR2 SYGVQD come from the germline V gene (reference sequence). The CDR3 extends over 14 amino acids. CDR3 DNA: TGCGCCAGCAGTGACAGGGCGAACACCGGGGAGCTGTTTTTT. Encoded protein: CASSDRANTGELFF.

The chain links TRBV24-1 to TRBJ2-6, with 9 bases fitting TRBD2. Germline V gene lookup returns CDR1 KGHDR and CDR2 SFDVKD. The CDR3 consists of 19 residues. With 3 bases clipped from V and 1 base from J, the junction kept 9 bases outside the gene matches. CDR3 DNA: TGTGCCACCAGTGATACCCTCGGTAGCGGGAGTTCTGGGGCCAACGTCCTGACTTTC. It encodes CATSDTLGSGSSGANVLTF.

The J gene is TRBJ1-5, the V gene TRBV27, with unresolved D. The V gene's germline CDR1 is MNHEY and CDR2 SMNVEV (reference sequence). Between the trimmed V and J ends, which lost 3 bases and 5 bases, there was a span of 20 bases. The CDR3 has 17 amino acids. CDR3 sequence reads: CASSFRTPDTLDQPQHF. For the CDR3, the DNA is TGTGCCAGCAGTTTCCGGACCCCCGACACCTTAGATCAGCCCCAGCATTTT.

The CDR3 reads CASSQEGPPIYEKLFF. The CDR3 nucleotides are TGCGCCAGCAGCCAAGAGGGACCCCCCATTTATGAAAAACTGTTTTTT. The V call is TRBV4-3, the J call TRBJ1-4, with D possibly being TRBD1 (5 bases). This CDR3 contains 16 residues. Germline CDR1 LGHNA, CDR2 YSLEER. Trimming removed 0 bases at V and 6 bases at J, with 14 bases between.

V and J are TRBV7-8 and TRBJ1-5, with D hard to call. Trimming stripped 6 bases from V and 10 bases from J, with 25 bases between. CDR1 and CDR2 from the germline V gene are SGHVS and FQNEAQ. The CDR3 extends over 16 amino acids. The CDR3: CASSPSTPSQVGPQHF. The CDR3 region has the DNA TGTGCCAGCAGTCCTAGTACTCCAAGCCAAGTCGGCCCCCAGCATTTT.

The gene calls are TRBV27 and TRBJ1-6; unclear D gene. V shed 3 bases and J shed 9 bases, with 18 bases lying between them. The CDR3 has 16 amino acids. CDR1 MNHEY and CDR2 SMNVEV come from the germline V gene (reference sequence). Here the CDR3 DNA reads TGTGCCAGCAGTTTCTTAAACGACCTGGGGATTTCACCCCTCCACTTT. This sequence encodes CASSFLNDLGISPLHF.

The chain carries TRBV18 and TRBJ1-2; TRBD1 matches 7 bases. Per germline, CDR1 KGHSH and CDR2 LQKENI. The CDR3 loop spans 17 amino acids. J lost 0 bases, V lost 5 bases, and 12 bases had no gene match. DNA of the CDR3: TGTGCCAGCTCATCGGAGACAGGGAGGTCGACTAACTATGGCTACACCTTC. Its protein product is CASSSETGRSTNYGYTF.

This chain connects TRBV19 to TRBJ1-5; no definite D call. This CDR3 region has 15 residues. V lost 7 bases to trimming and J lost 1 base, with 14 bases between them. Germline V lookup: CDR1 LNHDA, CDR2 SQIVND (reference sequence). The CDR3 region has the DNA TGTGCCAGTAATGGGATCCTTAAAAGCAATCAGCCCCAGCATTTT. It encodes CASNGILKSNQPQHF. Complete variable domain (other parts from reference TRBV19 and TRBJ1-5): DGGITQSPKYLFRKEGQNVTLSCEQNLNHDAMYWYRQDPGQGLRLIYYSQIVNDFQKGDIAEGYSVSREKKESFPLTVTSAQKNPTAFYLCASNGILKSNQPQHFGDGTRLSIL.

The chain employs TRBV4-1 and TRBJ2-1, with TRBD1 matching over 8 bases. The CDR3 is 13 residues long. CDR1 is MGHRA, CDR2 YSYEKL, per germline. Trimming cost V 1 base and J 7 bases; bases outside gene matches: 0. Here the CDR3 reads CASSQGQGNEQFF. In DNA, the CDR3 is TGCGCCAGCAGCCAAGGACAGGGGAATGAGCAGTTCTTC.

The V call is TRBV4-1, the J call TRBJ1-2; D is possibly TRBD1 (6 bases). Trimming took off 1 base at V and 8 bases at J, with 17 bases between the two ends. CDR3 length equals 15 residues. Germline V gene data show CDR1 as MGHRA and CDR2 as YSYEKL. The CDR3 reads CASSQVHREEGGYTF. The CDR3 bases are TGCGCCAGCAGCCAAGTACACAGGGAGGAAGGAGGCTACACCTTC.

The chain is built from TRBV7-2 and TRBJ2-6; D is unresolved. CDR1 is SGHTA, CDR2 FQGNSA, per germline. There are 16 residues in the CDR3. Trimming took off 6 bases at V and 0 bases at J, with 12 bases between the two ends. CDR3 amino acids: CASSFRPISGANVLTF. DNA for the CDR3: TGTGCCAGCAGTTTCCGACCGATCTCTGGGGCCAACGTCCTGACTTTC.

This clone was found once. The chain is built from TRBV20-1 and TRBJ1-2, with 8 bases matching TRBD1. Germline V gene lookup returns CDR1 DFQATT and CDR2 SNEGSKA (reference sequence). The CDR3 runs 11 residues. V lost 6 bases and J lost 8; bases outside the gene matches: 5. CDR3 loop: CSAGQGYGYTF. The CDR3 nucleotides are TGCAGTGCCGGACAGGGCTACGGCTACACCTTC.

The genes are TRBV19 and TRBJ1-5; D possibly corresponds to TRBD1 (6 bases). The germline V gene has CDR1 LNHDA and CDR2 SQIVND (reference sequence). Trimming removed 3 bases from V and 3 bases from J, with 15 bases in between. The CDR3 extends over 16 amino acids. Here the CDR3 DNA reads TGTGCCAGTAGTATGGTCTCGGGGGCCCTCAATCAGCCCCAGCATTTT. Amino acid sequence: CASSMVSGALNQPQHF.